This T cell receptor (beta chain) was retrieved from a study of T cell changes during pregnancy in multiple sclerosis. Here immunoSEQ multiplex PCR was the method, and the copy in TCRdb shows in-frame clones only, minus some. Among about 79,000 clones, over 85% were seen once, and the ten largest hold about 0.8%. The germline V gene encodes CDR1 SGHNT and CDR2 YENEEA. CDR3 length: 16 residues. The V and J ends lost 1 base and 1 base, in that order; junction bases with no gene match: 2. This clonotype originated in a female donor in good health, enrolled as a control in a pregnancy study. Sequencing was performed on peripheral blood, taken in the second trimester of pregnancy. This rearrangement joins TRBV11-3 to TRBJ1-1; 11 bases align to TRBD1. CDR3 bases: TGTGCCAGCAGCTTAGGGGGACAGGGGGGGAACACTGAAGCTTTCTTT. Translating gives CASSLGGQGGNTEAFF.